This is a list of T cell receptor beta chains from one sample in a study of T cell repertoires in cytomegalovirus infection. Their antigens remain unidentified. TCRdb re-called the reads through MiXCR, storing one row per CDR3 protein. The sample has 310,000 or so distinct CDR3 sequences, 25% seen once; the top ten hold 13%. The sample in question was cultured PBMCs, obtained from culture after CMV antigen stimulation. Receptor source: a human donor in good health (CMV status not recorded). Some clones in this sample may be carry-over from other donors' samples. Both conserved end residues are trimmed from each CDR3.

ASSLGGINRGTEAF	TRBV11-2
ASNLPTGAERYSGANVLT	TRBV2
SVEDPGAPKETQY	TRBV29-1
AISEAGVLNGYT	TRBV10-3
ASSVGGGSYNEQF	TRBV6-1
ASSTTGGYTEAF	TRBV6-1
ASSIGLVGPNQPQH	TRBV19
ASSSTSGTSTDTQY	TRBV7-6
ASSTKETQY	TRBV18
ASRTHTDTQY	TRBV12-3/TRBV12-4
ASSFSGDRDFGGSGNTIY	TRBV12-3/TRBV12-4
ARRDRGSPNSGNTIY	TRBV28
ASSFNRATGELF	TRBV12-3/TRBV12-4
ATSRRLAGKETQY	TRBV15
ASSQAQGPQETQY	TRBV4-1
ASGSRSLYYNEQF	TRBV12-3/TRBV12-4
AINTNTGELF	TRBV10-3
ACGQFTDTQY	TRBV30
ASSPRELDTQY	TRBV12-3/TRBV12-4
SVTPGLATDGTQY	TRBV20-1
ASSLAGGLETQY	TRBV7-2
ASTISGDNEQF	TRBV25-1
ASSLRTSGSGTGELF	TRBV6-1
ASTKHLGNEQF	TRBV6-2/TRBV6-3
SVEDPGLAGVINEQF	TRBV29-1
ATRDRGRFEQF	TRBV24-1
ASSSPLLAGEQF	TRBV6-6
ASSFGVETQY	TRBV12-3/TRBV12-4
ASSSRTGGNTEAF	TRBV27
ASSQTGNGYT	TRBV6-2/TRBV6-3